Sequencing of this T cell receptor (beta chain) was carried out in a study of neurological immune-mediated disorders. PBMCs stored at -80 C, 2 million in total, were the source of the unsorted libraries. This clonotype was found many times. TCRdb passed the 5' RACE reads through MiXCR, listing each CDR3 protein once. This sample has about 46,000 distinct CDR3 sequences; around 4.3% occur once, and the top ten carry just over 5.5%. CDR3 length equals 15 residues. V gave up 0 bases and J gave up 6 bases, with 15 bases separating them. Germline CDR1 is SGHRS and CDR2 is YFSETQ. The TCR originated in a woman aged 60-75 years with multiple sclerosis. The chain recombines TRBV5-1 with TRBJ1-2; maybe TRBD1 (5 bases). Sequenced sample: PBMCs. DNA of the CDR3: TGCGCCAGCAGCTTGGCCCCGACAGCCTATGATGGCTACACCTTC. Its protein product is CASSLAPTAYDGYTF.